Listed here are 6 T cell receptor beta chains from one sample, sequenced in a study of Ad26.COV2.S vaccination and SARS-CoV-2 variants. Sequenced by immunoSEQ multiplex PCR; TCRdb stores in-frame clones only, minus some. The sample shows about 320,000 clones, just over 85% of them seen only once. As for treatment: some 20 received Ad26.COV2.S at low or high dose, single or two shots; 5 received placebo; per-sample allocation not given. Sampling happened 63 days after the first vaccine or placebo injection. Material: peripheral blood, obtained in a trial of Ad26.COV2.S vaccine versus placebo. Receptor source: a person between 18 and 65 years old who received the Ad26.COV2.S COVID-19 vaccine or a placebo.

This clone has only one observation. This chain links TRBV29-1 with TRBJ2-1; 9 bases are a match to TRBD2. This CDR3 is 14 amino acids long. Germline V lookup: CDR1 SQVTM, CDR2 ANQGSEA. Germline trimming cut 2 bases from V and 1 base from J; bases unmatched to any gene: 0. The CDR3 protein is CSVESGGSYNEQFF. The CDR3 DNA follows: TGCAGCGTTGAAAGCGGGGGGTCCTACAATGAGCAGTTCTTC.

This chain links TRBV20-1 with TRBJ1-2, with a tentative D call TRBD1 (5 bases). V was clipped by 3 bases and J by 6 bases, with 14 bases between them. The CDR3 covers 13 residues. In germline, CDR1 is DFQATT, CDR2 SNEGSKA (reference sequence). The CDR3 loop reads CSASGFQGNGYTF. The CDR3, as DNA: TGCAGTGCTAGTGGATTCCAGGGAAATGGCTACACCTTC.

This clone was seen only once. V gene TRBV19 combines with J gene TRBJ2-5; D ambiguous. The CDR3 runs 15 residues. Germline loops: CDR1 LNHDA, CDR2 SQIVND (reference sequence). V was trimmed by 3 bases and J by 2 bases, leaving 13 bases between them. The CDR3 here is CASSIGIGIQETQYF. The CDR3 nucleotides read TGTGCCAGTAGTATTGGGATTGGAATACAAGAGACCCAGTACTTC.

This clone was counted a few times. This chain uses TRBV29-1 with TRBJ2-5, with D perhaps given as TRBD1 or TRBD2 (7 bases each). Germline CDR1 SQVTM, CDR2 ANQGSEA. The ends were cut back, 3 bases at V and 5 bases at J, with 16 bases in the middle. The CDR3 totals 14 residues. The CDR3 DNA sequence: TGCAGCGTTGATCATGGCAGGGGGGGGGAGACCCAGTACTTC. It encodes CSVDHGRGGETQYF.

This clone was picked up one time. The chain joins TRBV7-6 to TRBJ2-3, with 8 bases identical to TRBD2. J was trimmed by 0 bases and V by 3 bases; bases with no gene match: 2. The CDR3 runs to 15 residues. In germline, CDR1 is SGHVS, CDR2 FNYEAQ. The CDR3, as DNA: TGTGCCAGCAGCTTCGGGGGGGGAAGCACAGATACGCAGTATTTT. Its protein is CASSFGGGSTDTQYF.

This clone was seen once. This sequence joins TRBV19 and TRBJ1-6; possibly TRBD1 for D (5 bases). The CDR3 runs 16 residues. Trimming took off 6 bases at V and 8 bases at J, with 20 bases between the two ends. From germline, CDR1 is LNHDA and CDR2 SQIVND (reference sequence). CDR3 loop: CASRTVGTRYDSPLHF. The CDR3 DNA is TGTGCCAGTAGGACCGTCGGGACCAGGTATGATTCACCCCTCCACTTT.